The next 23 T cell receptor beta chains were all read from a single sample in a study of blood T cell repertoires in COVID-19 (dated by TCRdb to the early 2020s). Library preparation was by the immunoSEQ multiplex PCR assay. TCRdb holds this immuneACCESS table with in-frame rearrangements only. Some clones are missing; in checked studies, unresolved V genes explain under half, and the rest has no known cause. This sample holds 270,000 or so clones; approximately 86% were observed only once. The ten top clones hold roughly 2.6% of the sample. Sequenced material: PBMCs or T cells enriched from blood (not recorded which). The receptor set was obtained from a woman aged 18-29 years who had recovered from COVID-19.

This clone was seen a handful of times. The V and J genes are TRBV5-1 and TRBJ2-5; possibly TRBD2 for D (6 bases). Germline CDR1 SGHRS, CDR2 YFSETQ. The CDR3 runs 18 residues. V was trimmed by 1 base and J by 1 base, leaving 20 bases between them. CDR3 amino acids: CASSLWGTYGGSQETQYF. For the CDR3, the DNA is TGCGCCAGCAGCTTGTGGGGCACTTACGGGGGAAGCCAAGAGACCCAGTACTTC.

In its sample, this clone was seen once. The gene calls are TRBV2 and TRBJ2-5; 10 bases match TRBD1. V gave up 10 bases and J gave up 0 bases; unmatched junction bases: 5. This CDR3 has 14 residues. Germline assignment: CDR1 SNHLY and CDR2 FYNNEI. The CDR3 sequence is CATEDRGNQETQYF. The CDR3 bases are TGTGCCACAGAGGACAGGGGGAACCAAGAGACCCAGTACTTC.

This chain links TRBV30 with TRBJ1-1; no clear D gene. Germline V lookup: CDR1 GTSNPN, CDR2 SVGIG (reference sequence). The ends were cut back, 0 bases at V and 7 bases at J, with 15 bases in the middle. CDR3 size: 14 residues. The CDR3 coding sequence is TGTGCCTGGAGTGTATACATCTTGCCGGGTGAAGCTTTCTTT. It encodes CAWSVYILPGEAFF.

V usage is TRBV29-1 and J usage is TRBJ1-1; D perhaps matches TRBD1 (5 bases). Between the trimmed V and J ends, which lost 3 bases and 5 bases, there was a span of 10 bases. CDR1 is SQVTM and CDR2 is ANQGSEA in the germline V gene. This CDR3 comprises 12 residues. The DNA of the CDR3 is TGCAGCGTTGAGGGGGGTGGGACTGAAGCTTTCTTT. Its translation: CSVEGGGTEAFF.

The chain uses TRBV6-2 or TRBV6-3 and TRBJ1-1; 9 nucleotides line up with TRBD1. V lost 0 bases and J lost 5; bases outside the gene matches: 7. This CDR3 comprises 16 residues. From germline, CDR1 is MNHEY and CDR2 SVGEGT. The CDR3 DNA reads TGTGCCAGCAGTTACTCGGTCCCGACAGGGGGGACTGAAGCTTTCTTT. Protein product: CASSYSVPTGGTEAFF.

The chain's CDR3 is CASSEGDRDSSSYEQYF. CDR3 DNA: TGTGCCAGCAGCGAGGGAGACCGGGACTCGAGCTCCTACGAGCAGTACTTC. The chain employs TRBV9 and TRBJ2-7; tentative D call: TRBD2 (6 bases). The V gene's germline CDR1 is SGDLS and CDR2 YYNGEE. There are 17 residues in the CDR3. Trimming stripped 3 bases from V and 0 bases from J, with 19 bases between.

In its sample, this clone was seen once. The chain has TRBV13 and TRBJ1-2, with 7 bases identical to TRBD1. V was clipped by 2 bases and J by 0 bases; unmatched bases: 6. The germline V gene has CDR1 PRHDT and CDR2 FYEKMQ (reference sequence). The CDR3 has 16 amino acids. In nucleotides, the CDR3 is TGTGCCAGCAGCTTAAAAGGGACAGCGACTAACTATGGCTACACCTTC. It translates to CASSLKGTATNYGYTF.

This chain uses TRBV28 with TRBJ2-1, with D perhaps matching TRBD2 (6 bases). V shed 0 bases and J shed 4 bases, with 10 bases lying between them. Germline V gives CDR1 MDHEN, CDR2 SYDVKM. CDR3 length: 15 amino acids. Here the CDR3 reads CASSLWASAYNEQFF. The CDR3 DNA is TGTGCCAGCAGTTTATGGGCTAGCGCATACAATGAGCAGTTCTTC.

The genes are TRBV29-1 and TRBJ2-1; D is perhaps TRBD2 (5 bases). The V gene's germline CDR1 is SQVTM and CDR2 ANQGSEA. The CDR3 sequence is 11 residues long. V gave up 4 bases and J gave up 10 bases, with 11 bases separating them. The CDR3 loop reads CSVGSGFEQFF. The DNA of the CDR3 is TGCAGCGTTGGCTCGGGGTTCGAGCAGTTCTTC.

The rearrangement joins TRBV6-5 to TRBJ2-5; 7 nucleotides align to TRBD2. Per the germline V gene, CDR1 is MNHEY and CDR2 is SVGAGI. The CDR3 contains 15 residues. The J segment lost 2 bases and the V segment lost 2 bases, leaving 5 bases of the junction unmatched. CDR3 sequence: CASSYDWGGQETQYF. For the CDR3, the DNA is TGTGCCAGCAGTTACGATTGGGGGGGACAAGAGACCCAGTACTTC.

The genes are TRBV18 and TRBJ2-1, with D perhaps TRBD2 (5 bases). Germline assignment: CDR1 KGHSH and CDR2 LQKENI. V lost 0 bases and J lost 4, with 13 bases in between. There are 16 residues in the CDR3. In nucleotides, the CDR3 is TGTGCCAGCTCACCACCGGAGGTATGGCGGTACAATGAGCAGTTCTTC. Translated: CASSPPEVWRYNEQFF.

J is TRBJ1-1 and V is TRBV5-4; 7 bases line up with TRBD1. The CDR3 covers 13 residues. The V gene's germline CDR1 is SGHNT and CDR2 YYREEE (reference sequence). V lost 5 bases and J lost 6; bases outside the gene matches: 7. Written as DNA, the CDR3 is TGTGCCAGCAGTGGGGACAGTCATGCTGAAGCTTTCTTT. Translating it yields CASSGDSHAEAFF.

The rearrangement uses TRBV28 and TRBJ2-1, with D unresolved. The germline V and J ends were trimmed by 8 bases and 1 base, with 6 bases remaining between them. The CDR3 runs 12 residues. Germline lookup yields CDR1 MDHEN and CDR2 SYDVKM. CDR3 in DNA: TGTGCCAGCCAGGAATCCTACAATGAGCAGTTCTTC. The encoded protein is CASQESYNEQFF.

The CDR3 bases are TGTGCCAGCAGTCCCGTGAGTCCTTACGAGCAGTACTTC. Translation: CASSPVSPYEQYF. This chain connects TRBV6-6 to TRBJ2-7; D not resolved. V lost 5 bases and J lost 4, with 12 bases in between. Germline CDR1 MNHNY, CDR2 SVGAGI (reference sequence). The CDR3 totals 13 residues.

The CDR3 protein is CASTLRVGNTEAFF. CDR3 sequence (DNA): TGTGCCAGCACCCTCAGGGTTGGGAACACTGAAGCTTTCTTT. The rearrangement uses TRBV6-5 and TRBJ1-1; possibly TRBD1 for D (5 bases). Between the trimmed V and J ends, which lost 7 bases and 1 base, there was a span of 13 bases. The CDR3 has 14 residues. Germline V gene lookup returns CDR1 MNHEY and CDR2 SVGAGI.

The V gene is TRBV18, the J gene TRBJ2-1; no reliable D call. Trimming took off 1 base at V and 0 bases at J, with 16 bases between the two ends. The CDR3 loop spans 18 amino acids. Germline loops: CDR1 KGHSH, CDR2 LQKENI. CDR3 in DNA: TGTGCCAGCTCACCACGAGCCCCTATCCTAAGCTCCTACAATGAGCAGTTCTTC. Translated: CASSPRAPILSSYNEQFF.

The V gene is TRBV18, the J gene TRBJ2-1; 7 nucleotides match TRBD2. CDR1 and CDR2 (germline): KGHSH, LQKENI. The length of the CDR3 is 17 residues. V lost 4 bases to trimming and J lost 3 bases; unmatched junction nucleotides: 12. The CDR3 DNA reads TGTGCCAGCTCACTACTGATCAGCGGGGACCTCTACAATGAGCAGTTCTTC. The encoded protein is CASSLLISGDLYNEQFF.

The CDR3 loop reads CASSRTSGDYNEQFF. The CDR3 nucleotides read TGTGCCAGCAGCCGGACTAGCGGGGATTACAATGAGCAGTTCTTC. V and J are TRBV6-4 and TRBJ2-1; 12 nucleotides align to TRBD2. The CDR3 is made up of 15 amino acids. The germline CDR1 and CDR2 sequences are MRHNA and SNTAGT. Trimming took 6 bases from V and 4 from J; bases not matched to a gene: 4.

J is TRBJ1-5 and V is TRBV15, with a weak D call TRBD1 (6 bases). Trimming removed 0 bases from V and 4 bases from J, with 16 bases in between. This CDR3 is 17 amino acids long. Looked up from germline, CDR1 is LNHNV and CDR2 is YYDKDF (reference sequence). Written as DNA, the CDR3 is TGTGCCACCAGCAGAGATGGTTCGGGACAACAGAATCAGCCCCAGCATTTT. Amino acids: CATSRDGSGQQNQPQHF.

This clone was counted a few times. The V and J genes are TRBV19 and TRBJ1-5; 8 nucleotides line up with TRBD1. Trimming took 8 bases from V and 4 from J; bases not matched to a gene: 4. The CDR3 length is 13 residues. Germline V gene sequence: CDR1 LNHDA, CDR2 SQIVND (reference sequence). The CDR3 spells CASQDRENQPQHF. CDR3 DNA sequence: TGTGCCAGTCAGGACAGGGAGAATCAGCCCCAGCATTTT.

The gene calls are TRBV5-1 and TRBJ1-1, with D tentatively TRBD1 (5 bases). V shed 0 bases and J shed 3 bases, with 12 bases lying between them. This CDR3 has 15 amino acids. CDR1 SGHRS and CDR2 YFSETQ come from the germline V gene. The CDR3, as DNA: TGCGCCAGCAGCTTGGCTTCAGGGTTGGACACTGAAGCTTTCTTT. It yields the protein CASSLASGLDTEAFF.

This clone has more than one count but fewer than ten. The chain is built from TRBV6-2 or TRBV6-3 and TRBJ1-1; 8 bases line up with TRBD1. The CDR3 loop spans 15 amino acids. J lost 0 bases, V lost 4 bases, and 4 bases had no gene match. Germline lookup yields CDR1 MNHEY and CDR2 SVGEGT. CDR3 region: CASSSWTGMNTEAFF. CDR3 coding DNA: TGTGCCAGCAGTTCTTGGACAGGGATGAACACTGAAGCTTTCTTT.

CDR3 nucleotides: TGTGCCAGCAGCTTAGCCGGGGCCGGGGAGCTGTTTTTT. Its protein product is CASSLAGAGELFF. The chain employs TRBV7-6 and TRBJ2-2; TRBD2 is a possible D gene (5 bases). V dropped 0 bases and J dropped 6 bases, with 5 bases sitting between them. The germline gives CDR1 SGHVS, CDR2 FNYEAQ. This CDR3 has 13 amino acids.